The subject of this entry is one T cell receptor (beta chain). Its antigen is not identified. TCRdb reprocessed the reads via MiXCR and lists one record per CDR3 protein. The sample has approximately 500,000 distinct CDR3 sequences, more than 20% seen once. This sample was included in a study of T cell repertoires in cytomegalovirus infection. At the level of the study: An indication of both CMV infection and matching HLA type came from public TCR beta signatures.

General study findings and limits: Totalled public TCR beta family frequency picked out people who carried CMV plus the relevant HLA. It was HLA-C-restricted CMV-specific TCR beta clonotypes that dominated the response ex vivo.

The trim removed 5 bases at V and 3 bases at J, leaving 6 bases unmatched. The CDR3 is 15 residues long. Source material: PBMCs. The chain joins TRBV12-3 or TRBV12-4 to TRBJ1-1, with 10 positions matching TRBD1. The TCR sequence derives from a human donor in good health (CMV status not recorded). Some clones in this sample may be carry-over from other donors' samples. CDR3 DNA: TGTGCCAGCAGTCACGGACAGGGGGTATACACTGAAGCTTTCTTT. Its protein product is CASSHGQGVYTEAFF.